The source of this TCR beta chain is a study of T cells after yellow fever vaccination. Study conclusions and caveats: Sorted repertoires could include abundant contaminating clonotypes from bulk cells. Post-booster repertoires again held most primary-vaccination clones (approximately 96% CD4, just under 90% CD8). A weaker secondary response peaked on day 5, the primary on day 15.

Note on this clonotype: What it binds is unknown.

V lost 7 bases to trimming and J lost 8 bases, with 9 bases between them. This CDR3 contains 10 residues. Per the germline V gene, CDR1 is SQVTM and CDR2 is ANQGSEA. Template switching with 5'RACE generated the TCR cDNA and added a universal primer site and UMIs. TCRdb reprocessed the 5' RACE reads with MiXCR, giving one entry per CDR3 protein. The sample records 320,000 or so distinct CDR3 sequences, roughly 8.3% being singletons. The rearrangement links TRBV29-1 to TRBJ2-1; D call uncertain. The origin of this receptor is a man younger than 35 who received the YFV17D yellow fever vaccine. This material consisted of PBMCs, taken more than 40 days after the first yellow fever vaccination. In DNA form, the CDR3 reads TGCAGCGGCGAGTATGATGAGCAGTTCTTC. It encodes CSGEYDEQFF.